These 3 T cell receptor beta chains share one sample of origin, sequenced in a study of blood T cell repertoires in COVID-19. Method: immunoSEQ multiplex PCR; TCRdb's copy keeps in-frame clones and lacks some. The table records tens of thousands of clones, more than 75% of them present only once. The specimen sequenced was peripheral blood. These receptors came from a middle-aged man with acute or convalescent COVID-19.

The V and J genes are TRBV27 and TRBJ2-6, with D unclear. Germline CDR1 and CDR2: MNHEY and SMNVEV (reference sequence). The CDR3 has 16 residues. The germline V and J ends were trimmed by 8 bases and 3 bases, with 17 bases remaining between them. CDR3 residues: CASSLWPAVGANVLTF. The DNA of the CDR3 is TGTGCCAGCTCTTTGTGGCCTGCGGTTGGGGCCAACGTCCTGACTTTC. The full variable domain, rest sourced from reference TRBV27 and TRBJ2-6, is EAQVTQNPRYLITVTGKKLTVTCSQNMNHEYMSWYRQDPGLGLRQIYYSMNVEVTDKGDVPEGYKVSRKEKRNFPLILESPSPNQTSLYFCASSLWPAVGANVLTFGAGSRLTVL.

The rearrangement uses TRBV5-1 and TRBJ1-6; D possibly corresponds to TRBD1 (6 bases). The CDR3 has 15 amino acids. Trimming took off 0 bases at V and 5 bases at J, with 9 bases between the two ends. In germline, CDR1 is SGHRS, CDR2 YFSETQ. CDR3 amino acids: CASSLAGQDNSPLHF. For the CDR3, the DNA is TGCGCCAGCAGCTTGGCGGGACAAGATAATTCACCCCTCCACTTT.

V and J are TRBV11-3 and TRBJ2-5; the match to TRBD1 covers 7 bases. The V and J ends lost 5 bases and 5 bases, in that order; junction bases with no gene match: 8. This CDR3 region has 14 residues. Germline CDR1 is SGHNT and CDR2 is YENEEA. The CDR3 sequence is CASSPDRAGETQYF. The CDR3 DNA reads TGTGCCAGCAGCCCCGACAGGGCCGGGGAGACCCAGTACTTC.